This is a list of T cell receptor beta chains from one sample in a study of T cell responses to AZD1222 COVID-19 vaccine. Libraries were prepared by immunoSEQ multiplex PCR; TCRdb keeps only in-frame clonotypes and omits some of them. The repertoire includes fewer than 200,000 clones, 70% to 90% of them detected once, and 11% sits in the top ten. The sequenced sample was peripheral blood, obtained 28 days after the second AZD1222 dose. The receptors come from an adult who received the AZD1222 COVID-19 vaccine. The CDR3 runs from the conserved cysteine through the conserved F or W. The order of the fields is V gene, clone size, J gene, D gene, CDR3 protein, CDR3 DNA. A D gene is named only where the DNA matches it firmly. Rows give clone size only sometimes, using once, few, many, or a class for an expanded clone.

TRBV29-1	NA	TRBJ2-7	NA	CSVGDTTYEQYF	TGCAGCGTGGGGGACACCACCTACGAGCAGTACTTC
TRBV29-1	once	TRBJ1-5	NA	CSVSGGPVQPQHF	TGCAGCGTTTCCGGGGGGCCGGTTCAGCCCCAGCATTTT
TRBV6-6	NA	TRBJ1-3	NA	CASSYSEEAGNTIYF	TGTGCCAGCAGTTACTCGGAGGAGGCTGGAAACACCATATATTTT
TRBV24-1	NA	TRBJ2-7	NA	CATMGDSYEQYF	TGTGCCACCATGGGGGACTCCTACGAGCAGTACTTC
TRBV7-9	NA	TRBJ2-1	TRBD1	CASSLPGQFTYNEQFF	TGTGCCAGCAGCTTACCGGGACAGTTTACCTACAATGAGCAGTTCTTC
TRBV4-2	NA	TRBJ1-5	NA	CASSQNLNQPQHF	TGTGCCAGCAGCCAAAACTTGAATCAGCCCCAGCATTTT
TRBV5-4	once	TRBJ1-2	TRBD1	CASSSRQGANYGYTF	TGTGCCAGCAGCTCCAGACAGGGGGCTAACTATGGCTACACCTTC
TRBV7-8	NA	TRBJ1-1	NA	CASSLDWGGGTEAFF	TGTGCCAGCAGCTTAGATTGGGGAGGGGGTACTGAAGCTTTCTTT
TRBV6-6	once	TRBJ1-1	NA	CASSYGGANTEAFF	TGTGCCAGCAGTTACGGAGGAGCGAACACTGAAGCTTTCTTT
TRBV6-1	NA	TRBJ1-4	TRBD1	CASSEGTAFYEKLFF	TGTGCCAGCAGTGAGGGGACAGCTTTTTATGAAAAACTGTTTTTT
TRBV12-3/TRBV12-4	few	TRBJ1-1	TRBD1	CASSLRQGGRAFF	TGTGCCAGCAGTTTAAGACAGGGTGGTCGAGCTTTCTTT
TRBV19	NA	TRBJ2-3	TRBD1	CASSVSPSGGADTQYF	TGTGCCAGTAGTGTGAGTCCCTCAGGGGGTGCAGATACGCAGTATTTT
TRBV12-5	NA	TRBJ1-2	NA	CASGLVGVNYGYTF	TGTGCTAGTGGTTTGGTCGGGGTTAACTATGGCTACACCTTC
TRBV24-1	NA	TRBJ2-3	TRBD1	CATSGTGGRQTDTQYF	TGTGCCACCAGTGGGACAGGGGGACGGCAGACAGATACGCAGTATTTT
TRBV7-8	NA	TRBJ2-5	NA	CASSLRGLRGQETQYF	TGTGCCAGCAGCTTAAGAGGGCTTCGAGGGCAAGAGACCCAGTACTTC
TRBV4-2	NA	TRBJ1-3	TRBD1	CASSQPGTGGLSGNTIYF	TGTGCCAGCAGCCAGCCCGGGACAGGGGGTCTCTCTGGAAACACCATATATTTT
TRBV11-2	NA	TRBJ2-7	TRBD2	CASSPRTSGDYEQYF	TGTGCCAGCAGCCCGCGGACTAGCGGGGACTACGAGCAGTACTTC
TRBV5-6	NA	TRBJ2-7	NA	CASSLDGGRREQYF	TGTGCCAGCAGCTTGGACGGAGGACGGAGAGAGCAGTACTTC
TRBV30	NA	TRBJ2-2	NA	CAWRRTRNTGELFF	TGTGCCTGGAGACGTACTAGGAACACCGGGGAGCTGTTTTTT
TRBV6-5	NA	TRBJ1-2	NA	CASKGRINYGYTF	TGTGCCAGCAAAGGACGGATTAACTATGGCTACACCTTC
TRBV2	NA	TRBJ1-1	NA	CASSVYSVITEAFF	TGTGCCAGCAGTGTATATAGTGTTATCACTGAAGCTTTCTTT
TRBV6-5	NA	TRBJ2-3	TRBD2	CASSYGGRGLTDTQYF	TGTGCCAGCAGTTACGGCGGGAGGGGACTCACAGATACGCAGTATTTT
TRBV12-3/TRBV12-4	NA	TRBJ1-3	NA	CASSKGGGRRDF	TGTGCCAGCAGCAAAGGGGGGGGGCGCAGAGATTTT
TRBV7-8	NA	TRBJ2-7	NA	CASSLAGSYEQYF	TGTGCCAGCAGCTTGGCAGGGAGCTACGAGCAGTACTTC
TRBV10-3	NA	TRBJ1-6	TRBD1	CAISDLRGQHSPLHF	TGTGCCATCAGTGACCTCAGGGGACAGCATTCACCCCTCCACTTT
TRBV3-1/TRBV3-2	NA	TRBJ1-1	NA	CASSQDLLGAGTEAFF	TGTGCCAGCAGCCAAGATCTGTTGGGGGCTGGGACTGAAGCTTTCTTT
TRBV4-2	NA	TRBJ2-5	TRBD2	CASSQANAGVQETQYF	TGTGCCAGCAGCCAAGCTAACGCGGGGGTACAAGAGACCCAGTACTTC
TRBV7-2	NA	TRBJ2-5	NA	CASSLGTSSSQYF	TGTGCCAGCAGCTTAGGGACATCCTCTTCCCAGTACTTC
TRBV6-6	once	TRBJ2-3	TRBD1	CASSPRQGSDTQYF	TGTGCCAGCAGTCCCAGACAGGGATCAGATACGCAGTATTTT
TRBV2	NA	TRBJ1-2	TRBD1	CASRGQSLGGYTF	TGTGCCAGCAGGGGACAGTCTCTCGGTGGCTACACCTTC
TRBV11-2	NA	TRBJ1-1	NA	CASSLLTGTNTEAFF	TGTGCCAGCAGCTTACTGACAGGAACCAACACTGAAGCTTTCTTT
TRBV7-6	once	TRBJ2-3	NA	CASSVRTDTQYF	TGTGCCAGCAGCGTCCGGACAGATACGCAGTATTTT
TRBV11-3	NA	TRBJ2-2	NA	CASSPGRANAGELFF	TGTGCCAGCAGCCCGGGCAGGGCCAACGCCGGGGAGCTGTTTTTT
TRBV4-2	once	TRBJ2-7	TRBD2	CASSHDRLAGATLGSYEQYF	TGTGCCAGCAGCCACGACCGACTAGCAGGAGCGACATTAGGTTCTTACGAGCAGTACTTC
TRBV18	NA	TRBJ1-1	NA	CASSLNRAMNTEAFF	TGTGCCAGCTCACTTAACCGGGCCATGAACACTGAAGCTTTCTTT
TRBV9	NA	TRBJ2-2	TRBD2	CASSPSGLAKTGELFF	TGTGCCAGCAGCCCTTCGGGACTAGCTAAAACCGGGGAGCTGTTTTTT
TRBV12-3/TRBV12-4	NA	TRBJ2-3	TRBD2	CASRGGDTQYF	TGTGCCAGCAGGGGGGGGGATACGCAGTATTTT
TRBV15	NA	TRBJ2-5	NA	CATSRGGGGAGETQYF	TGTGCCACCAGCAGAGGTGGAGGGGGGGCAGGAGAGACCCAGTACTTC
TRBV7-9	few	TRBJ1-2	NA	CASSLAGRADGYTF	TGTGCCAGCAGCTTAGCGGGGAGGGCTGATGGCTACACCTTC
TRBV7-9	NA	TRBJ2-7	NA	CASSQGEGALYEQYF	TGTGCCAGCAGCCAAGGGGAGGGGGCACTCTACGAGCAGTACTTC
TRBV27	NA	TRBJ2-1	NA	CASSLSGRYYNEQFF	TGTGCCAGCAGTTTATCCGGGCGGTACTACAATGAGCAGTTCTTC
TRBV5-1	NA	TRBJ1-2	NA	CASSLAGGGYTF	TGCGCCAGCAGCTTGGCAGGAGGTGGCTACACCTTC
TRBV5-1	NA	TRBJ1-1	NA	CASSLELVRGKGLFF	TGCGCCAGCAGCTTGGAATTGGTGCGGGGCAAGGGGCTTTTCTTT
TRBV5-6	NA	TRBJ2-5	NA	CASSSTQVRSQETQYF	TGTGCCAGCAGCTCCACTCAGGTTAGGTCCCAAGAGACCCAGTACTTC
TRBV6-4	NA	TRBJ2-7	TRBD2	CASSVAGGPNYEQYF	TGTGCCAGCAGTGTCGCGGGGGGGCCGAACTACGAGCAGTACTTC
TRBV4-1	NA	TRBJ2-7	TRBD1	CASSQSGQGSHEQYF	TGCGCCAGCAGCCAGTCGGGACAGGGTTCTCACGAGCAGTACTTC
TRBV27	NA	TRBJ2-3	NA	CASSRKGVGSTDTQYF	TGTGCCAGCAGTCGGAAGGGCGTAGGTAGCACAGATACGCAGTATTTT